This T cell receptor beta chain originates from a study of blood T cell repertoires in COVID-19. A single count supports this clone. Trimming shortened V by 10 bases and J by 0 bases, and 16 bases separated the two germline ends. This CDR3 has 15 residues. Germline assignment: CDR1 LNHDA and CDR2 SQIVND (reference sequence). Method: immunoSEQ multiplex PCR; TCRdb's copy keeps in-frame clones and lacks some. The sample includes some 54,000 clones, approximately 80% of them seen just once. V gene TRBV19 combines with J gene TRBJ2-4, with D unclear. Sequenced sample: peripheral blood. The source of this sequence is a man in his 70s with active COVID-19. The CDR3 DNA reads as TGTGCCACCAGCCCTTTGGGCGTAGCCAAAAACATTCAGTACTTC. This codes for CATSPLGVAKNIQYF.